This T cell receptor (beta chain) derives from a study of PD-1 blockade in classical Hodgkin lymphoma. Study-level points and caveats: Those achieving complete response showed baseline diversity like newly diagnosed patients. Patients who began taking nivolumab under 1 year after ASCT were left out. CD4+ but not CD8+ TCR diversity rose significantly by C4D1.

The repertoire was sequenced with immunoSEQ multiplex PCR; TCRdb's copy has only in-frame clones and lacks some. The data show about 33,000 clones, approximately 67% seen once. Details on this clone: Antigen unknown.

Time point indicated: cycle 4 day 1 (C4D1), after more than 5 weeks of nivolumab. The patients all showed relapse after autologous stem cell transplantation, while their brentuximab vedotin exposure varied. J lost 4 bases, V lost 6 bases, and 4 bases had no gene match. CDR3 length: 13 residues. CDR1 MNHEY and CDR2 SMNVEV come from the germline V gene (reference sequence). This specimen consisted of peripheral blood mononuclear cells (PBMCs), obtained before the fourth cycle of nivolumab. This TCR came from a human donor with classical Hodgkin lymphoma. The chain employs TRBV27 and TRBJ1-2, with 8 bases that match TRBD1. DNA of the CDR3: TGTGCCAGCAGCGTCAGGGGGCCCTATGGCTACACCTTC. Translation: CASSVRGPYGYTF.